These 14 T cell receptor beta chains originate from one sample sequenced in a study of T cell responses to AZD1222 COVID-19 vaccine. Clones were sequenced by immunoSEQ multiplex PCR, and TCRdb holds only the in-frame ones, with some missing. The sample contains over 90,000 clones, 85% to 90% of which appear only once. The specimen comprised peripheral blood, sampled on day 0 of AZD1222 vaccination. These receptors were taken from an adult in good health.

This chain links TRBV6-5 with TRBJ1-1, with D unresolved. Trimming shortened V by 8 bases and J by 4 bases, and 8 bases separated the two germline ends. The CDR3 contains 11 residues. CDR1 and CDR2 from the germline V gene are MNHEY and SVGAGI. The CDR3 spells CASHSSTEAFF. The DNA of the CDR3 is TGTGCCAGCCACAGTAGCACTGAAGCTTTCTTT.

The V call is TRBV5-4, the J call TRBJ2-2; unclear D gene. This CDR3 comprises 14 residues. Deletions cut 4 bases from V and 1 base from J, with 8 bases between. Germline loops: CDR1 SGHNT, CDR2 YYREEE (reference sequence). The CDR3 loop reads CASSEAQNTGELFF. CDR3 sequence (DNA): TGTGCCAGCAGCGAGGCACAGAACACCGGGGAGCTGTTTTTT. Looking up the rest from reference TRBV5-4 and TRBJ2-2 gives the full variable domain: ETGVTQSPTHLIKTRGQQVTLRCSSQSGHNTVSWYQQALGQGPQFIFQYYREEENGRGNFPPRFSGLQFPNYSSELNVNALELDDSALYLCASSEAQNTGELFFGEGSRLTVL.

The J gene is TRBJ2-7, the V gene TRBV5-4; 14 positions match TRBD2. The CDR3 length is 15 residues. V trimming: 4 bases; J trimming: 5 bases; junction bases outside the gene matches: 5. The germline V gene has CDR1 SGHNT and CDR2 YYREEE (reference sequence). The CDR3 bases are TGTGCCAGCAGCCCGACTAGCGGGGGGGCGAACGAGCAGTACTTC. As protein: CASSPTSGGANEQYF.

V and J are TRBV29-1 and TRBJ1-2; D not certain. V was clipped by 7 bases and J by 0 bases, with 12 bases between them. The germline gives CDR1 SQVTM, CDR2 ANQGSEA. CDR3 length: 13 amino acids. Written as DNA, the CDR3 is TGCAGCGCCGGTCCTGGATCTAACTATGGCTACACCTTC. This sequence encodes CSAGPGSNYGYTF.

V gene TRBV5-1 combines with J gene TRBJ2-1; 7 nucleotides agree with TRBD1. Losses at the gene ends were 4 bases for V and 4 bases for J; bases not matched to a gene: 8. Looked up from germline, CDR1 is SGHRS and CDR2 is YFSETQ. The CDR3 contains 15 residues. CDR3 DNA sequence: TGCGCCAGCAGCGCGGCTGGGACAGAATACAATGAGCAGTTCTTC. It specifies CASSAAGTEYNEQFF.

This clone appeared once. J is TRBJ2-7 and V is TRBV5-1; D perhaps matches TRBD2 (5 bases). The germline V gene encodes CDR1 SGHRS and CDR2 YFSETQ. The ends were cut back, 1 base at V and 7 bases at J, with 15 bases in the middle. The CDR3 spans 14 residues. CDR3 sequence (DNA): TGCGCCAGCAGCTTGTTGGACTCGTCTGCGGAGCAGTACTTC. This codes for CASSLLDSSAEQYF. The full variable domain, its missing parts supplied by reference TRBV5-1 and TRBJ2-7, is KAGVTQTPRYLIKTRGQQVTLSCSPISGHRSVSWYQQTPGQGLQFLFEYFSETQRNKGNFPGRFSGRQFSNSRSEMNVSTLELGDSALYLCASSLLDSSAEQYFGPGTRLTVT.

This chain joins TRBV28 and TRBJ1-1; D remains unclear. Germline CDR1 is MDHEN and CDR2 is SYDVKM. CDR3 length equals 11 residues. The ends were cut back, 3 bases at V and 2 bases at J, with 1 base in the middle. The CDR3 DNA reads as TGTGCCAGCAGTTTTAACACTGAAGCTTTCTTT. Its translation is CASSFNTEAFF.

The chain recombines TRBV28 with TRBJ2-3; no clear D gene. V shed 1 base and J shed 1 base, with 9 bases lying between them. This CDR3 spans 15 amino acids. Germline lookup yields CDR1 MDHEN and CDR2 SYDVKM. The CDR3 loop reads CASSLSKTGTDTQYF. The DNA for the CDR3 is TGTGCCAGCAGTTTATCTAAAACTGGCACAGATACGCAGTATTTT.

The gene calls are TRBV9 and TRBJ2-3, with TRBD1 as a possible D gene (6 bases). The ends were cut back, 5 bases at V and 2 bases at J, with 18 bases in the middle. The CDR3 is made up of 16 amino acids. Germline CDR1 is SGDLS and CDR2 is YYNGEE. CDR3 coding DNA: TGTGCCAGCAGTCACGCGACAGGCCGGCCCACAGATACGCAGTATTTT. Residues: CASSHATGRPTDTQYF.

The J gene is TRBJ1-5, the V gene TRBV28, with TRBD1 as a possible D gene (6 bases). CDR1 is MDHEN and CDR2 is SYDVKM in the germline V gene. The CDR3 is made up of 18 amino acids. The germline V and J ends were trimmed by 5 bases and 8 bases, with 28 bases remaining between them. This CDR3 reads CASSLRTANRVLLEPQHF. The CDR3 DNA reads TGTGCCAGCAGTCTCCGAACCGCCAACAGGGTTCTGTTAGAGCCCCAGCATTTT.

V and J are TRBV5-1 and TRBJ1-5; TRBD1 agrees at 7 bases. Germline assignment: CDR1 SGHRS and CDR2 YFSETQ. CDR3 length: 14 amino acids. V gave up 4 bases and J gave up 5 bases; unmatched junction bases: 6. The CDR3 spells CASSPTGFDQPQHF. The CDR3 DNA follows: TGCGCCAGCAGCCCGACAGGGTTCGATCAGCCCCAGCATTTT.

The CDR3 here is CASSPSGAVVGPQHF. DNA of the CDR3: TGTGCCAGCAGTCCCTCAGGTGCGGTAGTCGGGCCCCAGCATTTT. This chain links TRBV28 with TRBJ1-5; no clear D. Germline CDR1 is MDHEN and CDR2 is SYDVKM. The length of the CDR3 is 15 residues. V was clipped by 5 bases and J by 9 bases, with 20 bases between them.

The J gene is TRBJ1-1, the V gene TRBV5-4, with D possibly matching TRBD1 (5 bases). Trimming removed 7 bases at V and 5 bases at J, with 15 bases between. The CDR3 contains 13 residues. Germline V CDR1 and CDR2: SGHNT, YYREEE (reference sequence). This CDR3 reads CASARGGKTEAFF. The DNA of the CDR3 is TGTGCCAGCGCCCGGGGGGGGAAAACTGAAGCTTTCTTT.

The chain joins TRBV15 to TRBJ2-1; TRBD2 might be the D (6 bases). V was clipped by 3 bases and J by 6 bases, with 18 bases between them. Per germline, CDR1 LNHNV and CDR2 YYDKDF (reference sequence). This CDR3 is 16 amino acids long. CDR3 sequence: CATSSPTGEARNEQFF. Here the CDR3 DNA reads TGTGCCACCAGCAGTCCCACGGGGGAGGCCCGCAATGAGCAGTTCTTC.